This TCR beta chain was retrieved from a study of blood T cell repertoires in COVID-19. This clone was counted a single time. Only in-frame clones appear in the TCRdb table, and some are missing; sequencing was by immunoSEQ multiplex PCR. The profile shows some 180,000 clones, roughly 80% of them singletons. The sequence was obtained from a woman at least 80 years old with COVID-19, enrolled during active disease. Sequenced: peripheral blood.

This CDR3 is CASSLRGAGANVLTF. CDR3 in DNA: TGTGCCAGCAGTTTAAGGGGCGCTGGGGCCAACGTCCTGACTTTC. This chain uses TRBV28 with TRBJ2-6, with D perhaps matching TRBD1 (5 bases). The V gene lost 2 bases and the J gene lost 2 bases, with 7 bases spanning the gap. This CDR3 contains 15 residues. CDR1 is MDHEN and CDR2 is SYDVKM in the germline V gene. Together with reference TRBV28 and TRBJ2-6, the CDR3 gives the full variable domain: DVKVTQSSRYLVKRTGEKVFLECVQDMDHENMFWYRQDPGLGLRLIYFSYDVKMKEKGDIPEGYSVSREKKERFSLILESASTNQTSMYLCASSLRGAGANVLTFGAGSRLTVL.